This T cell receptor (beta chain) was profiled in a study of T cells expressing NK-cell markers. Germline CDR1 is SGHRS and CDR2 is YFSETQ. This CDR3 is built from 15 residues. Each CDR3 protein gets one entry in TCRdb, which reprocessed the 5' RACE reads and gives no DNA. This sample's table has hundreds of thousands of distinct CDR3 sequences. The source is a woman aged 18-70 years in good health. Sequencing was carried out using blood T cells: a sorted CD56 or NKG2C T cell subset, CD4+ or CD8+ T cells, or bulk PBMC T cells (not recorded which). The chain has TRBV5-1 and TRBJ2-3; as DNA is missing, the TRBD1 call by TCRdb cannot be tested. The chain's CDR3 is CASSTTGIHTDTQYF.